This T cell receptor (beta chain) was profiled in a study of blood T cell repertoires in COVID-19. Study-wide context: Whether acute or convalescent, the COVID-19 samples came from the United States, Italy and Spain.

V lost 2 bases, J lost 6 bases, and 16 bases lay in between. The CDR3 has 15 residues. The V gene's germline CDR1 is SGHTA and CDR2 FQGTGA. Libraries were prepared by immunoSEQ multiplex PCR; TCRdb keeps only in-frame clonotypes and omits some of them. The sample carries some 110,000 clones, roughly 87% recorded once. The TCR originated in a human donor in a cohort sampled during active COVID-19. The specimen was peripheral blood. The genes are TRBV7-3 and TRBJ1-1, with D unclear. The CDR3 region is CASSLAHGVEAEAFF. DNA of the CDR3: TGTGCCAGCAGCTTAGCCCACGGAGTCGAGGCTGAAGCTTTCTTT.